The subject of this entry is one T cell receptor beta chain. Antigen unknown. Trimming took 2 bases from V and 1 from J; bases not matched to a gene: 8. The CDR3 sequence is 16 residues long. The germline V gene has CDR1 SGHNT and CDR2 YYREEE (reference sequence). The sample is drawn from a study of shared clonotypes between healthy human individuals. Looking at the study overall: Each donor's CD8 memory used one plate, CD8 naive two, each CD4 subset three.

Adult Caucasians living in Nashville, Tennessee made up all of the donors. Study-level points and caveats: Generally, naive subsets (rather than memory subsets) showed larger estimated richness.

Here immunoSEQ multiplex PCR was the method, and the copy in TCRdb shows in-frame clones only, minus some. The data contain some 2 million clones, 95% of them seen just once; the ten biggest clones take up about 0.13%. The sequencing sample was made of naive CD4+ T cells sorted from blood. The subset: CD45RA+ positively selected. The chain recombines TRBV5-4 with TRBJ1-1; the match to TRBD1 covers 7 bases. The clonotype originates from a man between 18 and 29 years old in good health. The CDR3 protein is CASSLLDRYPNTEAFF. CDR3 DNA sequence: TGTGCCAGCAGCTTACTGGACAGGTACCCGAACACTGAAGCTTTCTTT.